Each of the 21 T cell receptor beta chains below was sequenced from the same sample in a study of brain T cells in children with intractable seizures. Generated by immunoSEQ multiplex PCR, the TCRdb table keeps only in-frame clones and is missing some. The top ten clones hold nearly 2% of a sample with about 5,200 clones, 92% of them seen once. Sequencing was limited to surgery cases with top T cell transcript signatures in brain tissue. Material: resected brain tissue, obtained at surgery. The receptors stem from a boy in the first two years of life with focal cortical dysplasia and intractable seizures.

As for this clone: The DNA is omitted, as the CDR3 cannot be located on it reliably, and the CDR3 follows TCRdb's listing. The chain recombines TRBV6-5 with TRBJ2-7. Per germline, CDR1 MNHEY and CDR2 SVGAGI. The CDR3 extends over 11 residues, inclusive of both ends. This chain's CDR3 is CASSSSAKQYF.

The V call is TRBV20-1, the J call TRBJ1-1, with a tentative D call TRBD1 (5 bases). Germline CDR1 and CDR2: DFQATT and SNEGSKA (reference sequence). CDR3 size: 11 residues. Trimming removed 4 bases at V and 7 bases at J, with 10 bases between. This CDR3 is CSAKGHSEAFF. CDR3 in DNA: TGCAGTGCTAAGGGGCATAGTGAAGCTTTCTTT.

The chain joins TRBV5-1 to TRBJ1-1; D uncertain. The CDR3 totals 14 residues. Germline V CDR1 and CDR2: SGHRS, YFSETQ. The germline V and J ends were trimmed by 2 bases and 1 base, with 9 bases remaining between them. CDR3 region: CASSFPGPNTEAFF. The CDR3 bases are TGCGCCAGCAGCTTTCCCGGGCCGAACACTGAAGCTTTCTTT.

The V gene is TRBV6-5, the J gene TRBJ1-1; TRBD1 is a possible D gene (5 bases). This CDR3 is built from 14 residues. Trimming shortened V by 0 bases and J by 5 bases, and 10 bases separated the two germline ends. Germline assignment: CDR1 MNHEY and CDR2 SVGAGI. CDR3 amino acids: CASSYSRGKTEAFF. Written as DNA, the CDR3 is TGTGCCAGCAGTTACTCGCGGGGGAAGACTGAAGCTTTCTTT.

The rearrangement uses TRBV3-1 (or the pseudogene TRBV3-2) and TRBJ1-1, with no clear D. The CDR3 has 16 residues. CDR1 is LGHDT and CDR2 is YNNKEL in the germline V gene (reference sequence). Trimming pared 4 bases from V and 1 base from J, leaving 16 bases between. This CDR3 is CASSLQNGRKNTEAFF. The CDR3 DNA reads as TGTGCCAGCAGCCTACAGAACGGACGGAAGAACACTGAAGCTTTCTTT.

The J gene is TRBJ2-2, the V gene TRBV11-2, with 8 bases identical to TRBD2. CDR1 and CDR2 from the germline V gene are SGHAT and FQNNGV. The J segment lost 0 bases and the V segment lost 1 base, leaving 1 base of the junction unmatched. CDR3 length: 16 amino acids. This CDR3 is CASSLAGGANTGELFF. Here the CDR3 DNA reads TGTGCCAGCAGCTTAGCCGGGGGGGCGAACACCGGGGAGCTGTTTTTT.

The genes are TRBV5-1 and TRBJ1-1, with D unclear. Germline V lookup: CDR1 SGHRS, CDR2 YFSETQ. Trimming took 0 bases from V and 3 from J, leaving 12 bases between them. CDR3 length equals 15 residues. DNA for the CDR3: TGCGCCAGCAGCTTGGGCTCCCCAGGTTACACTGAAGCTTTCTTT. Amino acid sequence: CASSLGSPGYTEAFF.

The rearrangement joins TRBV28 to TRBJ2-2; D is uncertain. Trimming took off 4 bases at V and 5 bases at J, with 8 bases between the two ends. CDR1 and CDR2 (germline): MDHEN, SYDVKM. The CDR3 sequence is 13 residues long. The CDR3 loop reads CASSWGRTGELFF. The DNA of the CDR3 is TGTGCCAGCAGTTGGGGTAGGACCGGGGAGCTGTTTTTT.

The chain links TRBV6-5 to TRBJ2-7, with 10 bases that match TRBD2. The CDR3 covers 15 residues. Germline V gene lookup returns CDR1 MNHEY and CDR2 SVGAGI. The V segment lost 6 bases and the J segment 6 bases; nucleotides outside the gene matches: 11. CDR3 residues: CASSPSTSGKSEQYF. The CDR3, as DNA: TGTGCCAGCAGCCCAAGTACTAGCGGGAAAAGCGAGCAGTACTTC.

J is TRBJ1-3 and V is TRBV6-6, with 8 bases matching TRBD1. Trimming at V came to 2 bases and at J to 1 base, leaving 4 bases not matched to a gene. This CDR3 spans 16 amino acids. Germline V gene lookup returns CDR1 MNHNY and CDR2 SVGAGI (reference sequence). The CDR3 DNA sequence: TGTGCCAGCAGTTACGACAGGGGAGATTCTGGAAACACCATATATTTT. Its protein product is CASSYDRGDSGNTIYF.

Comments on this clone: At one of its ends the junction is not consistent with the germline gene, which may arise from a read error. This rearrangement joins TRBV7-3 to TRBJ2-1, with 9 bases matching TRBD2. Germline V gene lookup returns CDR1 SGHTA and CDR2 FQGTGA. This CDR3 has 18 residues. Written as DNA, the CDR3 is TGTACCAGCAGCTCTTTCTTTCGAGAGGGACTAGCCGACAATGAGCAGTTCTTC. It yields the protein CTSSSFFREGLADNEQFF.

This chain links TRBV11-1 with TRBJ2-1; 10 nucleotides agree with TRBD1. The V gene end was trimmed by 4 bases and the J gene end by 6 bases; junction bases not matched to a gene: 6. The V gene's germline CDR1 is SGHAT and CDR2 FQDESV (reference sequence). This CDR3 has 15 residues. CDR3 region: CASSYDRGRGNEQFF. The CDR3 nucleotides read TGTGCCAGCAGCTACGACAGGGGGCGCGGCAATGAGCAGTTCTTC.

The rearrangement joins TRBV18 to TRBJ2-3, with D perhaps matching TRBD2 (6 bases). CDR3 size: 14 residues. Germline lookup yields CDR1 KGHSH and CDR2 LQKENI. V was shortened by 4 bases and J by 3 bases, with 11 bases between the two germline ends. DNA of the CDR3: TGTGCCAGCTCACTCGCTAGCGAGACAGATACGCAGTATTTT. Translation: CASSLASETDTQYF.

The CDR3 is CASSPPYDTGELFF. The CDR3, as DNA: TGTGCCAGCTCACCACCGTACGACACCGGGGAGCTGTTTTTT. This chain joins TRBV18 and TRBJ2-2, with D uncertain. This CDR3 has 14 residues. V lost 0 bases and J 3 bases, leaving 5 bases between the germline ends. Germline-derived CDR1 and CDR2 are KGHSH and LQKENI.

This chain links TRBV7-9 with TRBJ1-2; 7 nucleotides match TRBD1. Germline CDR1 and CDR2: SEHNR and FQNEAQ (reference sequence). This CDR3 has 14 residues. Trimming removed 10 bases from V and 8 bases from J; junction bases left unmatched: 16. The CDR3 DNA reads as TGTGCCACCGCTTCCACTCAGGGGGACGGCGGCTACACCTTC. It specifies CATASTQGDGGYTF.

The genes are TRBV5-1 and TRBJ2-4; unclear D gene. Trimming stripped 4 bases from V and 2 bases from J, with 13 bases between. The CDR3 consists of 15 residues. CDR1 and CDR2 from the germline V gene are SGHRS and YFSETQ. The CDR3 DNA reads TGCGCCAGCAGCGTTTCGGCGCCTCCCAAAAACATTCAGTACTTC. Encoded protein: CASSVSAPPKNIQYF. Together with reference TRBV5-1 and TRBJ2-4, the CDR3 gives the full variable domain: KAGVTQTPRYLIKTRGQQVTLSCSPISGHRSVSWYQQTPGQGLQFLFEYFSETQRNKGNFPGRFSGRQFSNSRSEMNVSTLELGDSALYLCASSVSAPPKNIQYFGAGTRLSVL.

This sequence joins TRBV9 and TRBJ2-3; D gene unclear. Per germline, CDR1 SGDLS and CDR2 YYNGEE. Trimming removed 4 bases from V and 7 bases from J, with 13 bases in between. The CDR3 has 13 residues. The CDR3 reads CASSRIITYTQYF. The CDR3 DNA sequence: TGTGCCAGCAGCAGAATCATTACCTATACGCAGTATTTT.

This sequence joins TRBV27 and TRBJ1-1; no clear D. The germline V gene encodes CDR1 MNHEY and CDR2 SMNVEV (reference sequence). V was trimmed by 3 bases and J by 1 base, leaving 6 bases between them. The CDR3 loop spans 13 amino acids. The CDR3 region has the DNA TGTGCCAGCAGTTTTATTGGGAACACTGAAGCTTTCTTT. Translating gives CASSFIGNTEAFF.

This clone appeared once. The chain couples TRBV5-1 to TRBJ2-3; 8 bases align to TRBD2. The CDR3 has 16 amino acids. With 7 bases clipped from V and 4 bases from J, the junction kept 14 bases outside the gene matches. Per germline, CDR1 SGHRS and CDR2 YFSETQ. This chain's CDR3 is CASGKISGKQADTQYF. DNA of the CDR3: TGCGCCAGCGGCAAGATTAGCGGGAAACAGGCAGATACGCAGTATTTT.

The chain is built from TRBV4-3 and TRBJ2-7; perhaps TRBD2 as D (5 bases). This CDR3 is 13 amino acids long. V lost 0 bases and J lost 3, with 6 bases in between. Per the germline V gene, CDR1 is LGHNA and CDR2 is YSLEER. In DNA, the CDR3 is TGCGCCAGCAGCCAAGAAGAGGGCTACGAGCAGTACTTC. It encodes CASSQEEGYEQYF.

Written as DNA, the CDR3 is TGTGCCAGCAGGATTGCACCCCTCCACTTT. Translating gives CASRIAPLHF. The chain carries TRBV2 and TRBJ1-6; unclear D gene. CDR3 length equals 10 residues. Germline assignment: CDR1 SNHLY and CDR2 FYNNEI. The V gene lost 6 bases and the J gene lost 11 bases, with 5 bases spanning the gap.